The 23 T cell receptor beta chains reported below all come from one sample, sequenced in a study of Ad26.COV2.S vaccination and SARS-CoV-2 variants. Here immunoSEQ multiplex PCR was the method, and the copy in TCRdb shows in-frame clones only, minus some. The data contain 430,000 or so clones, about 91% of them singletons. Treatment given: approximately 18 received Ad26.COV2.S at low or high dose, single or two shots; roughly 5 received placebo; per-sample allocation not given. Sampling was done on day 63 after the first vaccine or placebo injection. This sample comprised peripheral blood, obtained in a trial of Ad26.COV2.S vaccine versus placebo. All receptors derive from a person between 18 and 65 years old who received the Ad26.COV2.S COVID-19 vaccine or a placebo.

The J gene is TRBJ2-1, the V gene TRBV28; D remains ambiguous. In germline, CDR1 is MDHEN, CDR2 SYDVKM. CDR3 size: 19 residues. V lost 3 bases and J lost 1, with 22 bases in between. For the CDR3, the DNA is TGTGCCAGCAGTTTTTTGACTCGGCAAGCTAGAACTTCCTACAATGAGCAGTTCTTC. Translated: CASSFLTRQARTSYNEQFF.

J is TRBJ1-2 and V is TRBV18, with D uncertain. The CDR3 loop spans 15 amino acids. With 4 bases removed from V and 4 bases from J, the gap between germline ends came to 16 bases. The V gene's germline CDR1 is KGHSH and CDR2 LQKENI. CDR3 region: CASSLRQRQAYGYTF. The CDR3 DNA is TGTGCCAGCTCACTCAGACAAAGGCAGGCCTATGGCTACACCTTC.

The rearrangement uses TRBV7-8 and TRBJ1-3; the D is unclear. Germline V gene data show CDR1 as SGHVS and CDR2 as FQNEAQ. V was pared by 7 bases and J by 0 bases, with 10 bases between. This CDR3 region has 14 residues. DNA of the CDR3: TGTGCCAGCAACCCCGGAGTCTCTGGAAACACCATATATTTT. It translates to CASNPGVSGNTIYF.

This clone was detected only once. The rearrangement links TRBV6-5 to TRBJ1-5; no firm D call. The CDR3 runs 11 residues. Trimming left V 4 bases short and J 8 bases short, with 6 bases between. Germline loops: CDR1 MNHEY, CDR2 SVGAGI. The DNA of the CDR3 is TGTGCCAGCAGTTCATTGAAGCCCCAGCATTTT. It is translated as CASSSLKPQHF.

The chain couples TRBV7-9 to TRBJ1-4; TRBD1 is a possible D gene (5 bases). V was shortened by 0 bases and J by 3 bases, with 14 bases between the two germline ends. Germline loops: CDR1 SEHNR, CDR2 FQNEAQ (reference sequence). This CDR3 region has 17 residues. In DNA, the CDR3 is TGTGCCAGCAGCTTAGCGACTTGGGGCCAGTCTAATGAAAAACTGTTTTTT. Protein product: CASSLATWGQSNEKLFF.

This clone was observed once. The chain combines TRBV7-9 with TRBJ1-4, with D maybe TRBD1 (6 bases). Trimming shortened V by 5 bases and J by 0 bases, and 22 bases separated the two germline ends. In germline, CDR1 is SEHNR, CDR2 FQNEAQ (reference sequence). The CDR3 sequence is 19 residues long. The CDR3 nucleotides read TGTGCCAGCAGCCATACCCTTGGACAGAGAGGGACAACTAATGAAAAACTGTTTTTT. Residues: CASSHTLGQRGTTNEKLFF.

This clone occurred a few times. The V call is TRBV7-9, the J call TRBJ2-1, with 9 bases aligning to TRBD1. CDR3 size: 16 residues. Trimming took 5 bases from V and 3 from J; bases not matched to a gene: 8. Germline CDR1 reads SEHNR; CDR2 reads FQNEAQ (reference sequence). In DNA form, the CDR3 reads TGTGCCAGCAGCGTTTACACAGGGGGCTACTACAATGAGCAGTTCTTC. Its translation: CASSVYTGGYYNEQFF. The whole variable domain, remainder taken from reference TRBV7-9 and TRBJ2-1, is DTGVSQNPRHKITKRGQNVTFRCDPISEHNRLYWYRQTLGQGPEFLTYFQNEAQLEKSRLLSDRFSAERPKGSFSTLEIQRTEQGDSAMYLCASSVYTGGYYNEQFFGPGTRLTVL.

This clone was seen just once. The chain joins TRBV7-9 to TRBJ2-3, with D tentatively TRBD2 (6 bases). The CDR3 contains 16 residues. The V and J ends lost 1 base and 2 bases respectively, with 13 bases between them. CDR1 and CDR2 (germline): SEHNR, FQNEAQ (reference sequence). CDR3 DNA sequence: TGTGCCAGCAGCTTAGTGTCCGGGGGTTACACAGATACGCAGTATTTT. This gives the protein CASSLVSGGYTDTQYF.

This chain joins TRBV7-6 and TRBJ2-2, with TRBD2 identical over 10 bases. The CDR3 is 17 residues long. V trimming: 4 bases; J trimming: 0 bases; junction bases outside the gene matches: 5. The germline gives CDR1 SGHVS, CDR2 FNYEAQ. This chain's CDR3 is CASSSQLAGTNTGELFF. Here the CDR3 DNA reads TGTGCCAGCAGCTCCCAACTAGCGGGAACGAACACCGGGGAGCTGTTTTTT.

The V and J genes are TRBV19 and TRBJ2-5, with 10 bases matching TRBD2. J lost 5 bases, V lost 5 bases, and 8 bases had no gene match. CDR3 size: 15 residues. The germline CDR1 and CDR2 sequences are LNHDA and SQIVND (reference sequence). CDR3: CASSALAGVIETQYF. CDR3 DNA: TGTGCCAGTAGTGCCCTAGCGGGAGTGATTGAGACCCAGTACTTC.

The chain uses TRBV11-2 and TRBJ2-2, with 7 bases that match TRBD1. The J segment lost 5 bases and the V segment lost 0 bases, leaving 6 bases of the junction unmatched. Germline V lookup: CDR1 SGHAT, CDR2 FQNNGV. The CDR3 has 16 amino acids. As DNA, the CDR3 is TGTGCCAGCAGCTTAGATCGGGCAGGGGGTACCGGGGAGCTGTTTTTT. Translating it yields CASSLDRAGGTGELFF.

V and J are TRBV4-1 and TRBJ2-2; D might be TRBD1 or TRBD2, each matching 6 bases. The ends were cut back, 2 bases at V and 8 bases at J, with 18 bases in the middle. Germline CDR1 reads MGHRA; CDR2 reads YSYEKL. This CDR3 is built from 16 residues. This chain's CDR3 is CASSQLSGQREGELFF. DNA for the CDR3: TGCGCCAGCAGCCAACTGTCGGGACAACGGGAGGGGGAGCTGTTTTTT.

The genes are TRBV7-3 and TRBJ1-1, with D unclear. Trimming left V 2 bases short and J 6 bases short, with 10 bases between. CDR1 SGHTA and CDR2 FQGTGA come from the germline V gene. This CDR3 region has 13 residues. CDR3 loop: CASSLAGIAEAFF. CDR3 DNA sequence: TGTGCCAGCAGCTTAGCGGGGATCGCTGAAGCTTTCTTT.

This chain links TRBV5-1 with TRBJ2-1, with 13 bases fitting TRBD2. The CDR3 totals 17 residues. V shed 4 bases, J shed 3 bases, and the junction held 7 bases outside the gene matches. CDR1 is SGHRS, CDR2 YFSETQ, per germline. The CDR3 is CASSDGLAGANYNEQFF. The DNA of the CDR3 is TGCGCCAGCAGCGACGGACTAGCGGGAGCCAACTACAATGAGCAGTTCTTC.

This chain's CDR3 is CASSLDPAADSNQPQHF. The CDR3, as DNA: TGTGCCAGCAGCTTAGACCCGGCAGCAGATAGCAATCAGCCCCAGCATTTT. The chain has TRBV11-3 and TRBJ1-5, with D uncertain. The length of the CDR3 is 17 residues. The germline CDR1 and CDR2 sequences are SGHNT and YENEEA. Trimming removed 0 bases from V and 0 bases from J, with 12 bases in between.

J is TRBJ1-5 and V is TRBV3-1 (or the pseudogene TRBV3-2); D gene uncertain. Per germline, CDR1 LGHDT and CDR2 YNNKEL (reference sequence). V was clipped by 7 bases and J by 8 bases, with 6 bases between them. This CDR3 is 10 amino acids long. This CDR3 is CASTPEPQHF. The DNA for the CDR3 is TGTGCCAGCACTCCTGAGCCCCAGCATTTT.

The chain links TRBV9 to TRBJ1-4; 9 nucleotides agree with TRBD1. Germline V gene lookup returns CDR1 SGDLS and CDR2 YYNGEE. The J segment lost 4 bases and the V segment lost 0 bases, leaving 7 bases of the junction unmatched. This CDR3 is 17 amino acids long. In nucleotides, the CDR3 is TGTGCCAGCAGCGTAGCTCCGTGGACAGGGGTTAATGAAAAACTGTTTTTT. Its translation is CASSVAPWTGVNEKLFF.

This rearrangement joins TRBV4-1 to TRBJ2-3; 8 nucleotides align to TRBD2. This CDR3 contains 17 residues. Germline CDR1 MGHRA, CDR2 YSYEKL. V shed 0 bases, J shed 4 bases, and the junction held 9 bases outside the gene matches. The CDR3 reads CASSQDLGREDPDTQYF. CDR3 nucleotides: TGCGCCAGCAGCCAAGATCTGGGGCGGGAGGATCCAGATACGCAGTATTTT.

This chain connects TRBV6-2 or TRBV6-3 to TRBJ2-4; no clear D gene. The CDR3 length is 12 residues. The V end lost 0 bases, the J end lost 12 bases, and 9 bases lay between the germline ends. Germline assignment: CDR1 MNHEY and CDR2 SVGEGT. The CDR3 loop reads CASSYSRRSQYF. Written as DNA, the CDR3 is TGTGCCAGCAGTTACTCGCGACGGTCTCAGTACTTC.

CDR3 in amino acids: CASATCLRDCSYNEQFF. The CDR3 DNA follows: TGTGCTAGTGCCACCTGCTTGCGGGATTGCTCCTACAATGAGCAGTTCTTC. The chain uses TRBV12-5 and TRBJ2-1, with D possibly being TRBD2 (6 bases). Trimming took off 7 bases at V and 0 bases at J, with 19 bases between the two ends. Germline V CDR1 and CDR2: LGHNT, FRNRAP. This CDR3 comprises 17 residues.

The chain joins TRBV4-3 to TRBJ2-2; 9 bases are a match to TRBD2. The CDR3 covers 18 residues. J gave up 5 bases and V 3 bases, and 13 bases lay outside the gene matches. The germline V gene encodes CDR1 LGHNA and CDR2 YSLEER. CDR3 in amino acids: CASSQEIDLAGYTGELFF. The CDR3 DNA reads TGCGCCAGCAGCCAGGAAATAGACCTAGCGGGGTATACCGGGGAGCTGTTTTTT.

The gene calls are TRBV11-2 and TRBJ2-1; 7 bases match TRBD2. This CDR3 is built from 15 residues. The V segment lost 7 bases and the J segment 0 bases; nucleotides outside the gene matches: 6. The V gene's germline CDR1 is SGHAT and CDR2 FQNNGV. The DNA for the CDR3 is TGTGCCAGCAATCGGGGCGGGAGCTCCTACAATGAGCAGTTCTTC. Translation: CASNRGGSSYNEQFF.

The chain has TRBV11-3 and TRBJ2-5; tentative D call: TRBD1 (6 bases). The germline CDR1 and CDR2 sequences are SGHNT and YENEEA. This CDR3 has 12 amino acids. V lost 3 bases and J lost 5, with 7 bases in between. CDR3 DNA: TGTGCCAGCAGCTTGCAGGGGGAGACCCAGTACTTC. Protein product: CASSLQGETQYF.